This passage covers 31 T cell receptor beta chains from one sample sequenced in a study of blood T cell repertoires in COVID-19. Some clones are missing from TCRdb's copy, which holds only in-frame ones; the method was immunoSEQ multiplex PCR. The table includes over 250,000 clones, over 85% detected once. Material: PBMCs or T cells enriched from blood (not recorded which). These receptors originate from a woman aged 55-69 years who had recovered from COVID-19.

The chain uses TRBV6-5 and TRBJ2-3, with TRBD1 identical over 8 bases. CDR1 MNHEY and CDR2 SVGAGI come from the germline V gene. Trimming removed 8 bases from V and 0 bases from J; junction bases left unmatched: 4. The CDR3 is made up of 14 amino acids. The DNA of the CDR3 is TGTGCCAGCCAGACAGGGGCCAGCACAGATACGCAGTATTTT. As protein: CASQTGASTDTQYF.

The CDR3 region is CASSGLAAGTGELFF. As DNA, the CDR3 is TGTGCCAGTAGTGGACTAGCGGCAGGGACCGGGGAGCTGTTTTTT. V usage is TRBV19 and J usage is TRBJ2-2; 10 bases map to TRBD2. V lost 5 bases to trimming and J lost 5 bases; unmatched junction nucleotides: 5. CDR1 LNHDA and CDR2 SQIVND come from the germline V gene (reference sequence). This CDR3 comprises 15 residues.

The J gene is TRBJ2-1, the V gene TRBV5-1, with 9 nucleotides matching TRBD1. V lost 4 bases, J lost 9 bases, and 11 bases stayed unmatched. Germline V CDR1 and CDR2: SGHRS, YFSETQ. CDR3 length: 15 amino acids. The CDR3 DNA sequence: TGCGCCAGCAGCCCAGGGACAGGGTTTTGGAGTGAGCAGTTCTTC. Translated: CASSPGTGFWSEQFF.

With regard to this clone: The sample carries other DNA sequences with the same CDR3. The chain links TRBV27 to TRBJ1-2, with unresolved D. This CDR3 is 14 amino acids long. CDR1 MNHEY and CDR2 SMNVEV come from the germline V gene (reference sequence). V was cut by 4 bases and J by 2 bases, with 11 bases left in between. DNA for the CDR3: TGTGCCAGCAGTTCTGGGCAGGCGAACTATGGCTACACCTTC. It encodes CASSSGQANYGYTF.

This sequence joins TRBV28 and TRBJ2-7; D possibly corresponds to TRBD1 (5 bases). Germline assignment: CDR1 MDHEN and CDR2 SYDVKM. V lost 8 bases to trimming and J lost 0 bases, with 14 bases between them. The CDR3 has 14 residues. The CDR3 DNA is TGTGCCAGCTCTACAGGTGCGGACTCCTACGAGCAGTACTTC. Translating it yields CASSTGADSYEQYF. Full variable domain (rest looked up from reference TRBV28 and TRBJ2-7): DVKVTQSSRYLVKRTGEKVFLECVQDMDHENMFWYRQDPGLGLRLIYFSYDVKMKEKGDIPEGYSVSREKKERFSLILESASTNQTSMYLCASSTGADSYEQYFGPGTRLTVT.

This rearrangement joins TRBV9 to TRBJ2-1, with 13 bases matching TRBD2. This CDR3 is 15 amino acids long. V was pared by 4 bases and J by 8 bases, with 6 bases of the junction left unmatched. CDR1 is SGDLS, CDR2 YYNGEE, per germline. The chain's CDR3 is CASSPRTSGSDEQFF. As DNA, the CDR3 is TGTGCCAGCAGCCCGAGGACTAGCGGGAGTGATGAGCAGTTCTTC.

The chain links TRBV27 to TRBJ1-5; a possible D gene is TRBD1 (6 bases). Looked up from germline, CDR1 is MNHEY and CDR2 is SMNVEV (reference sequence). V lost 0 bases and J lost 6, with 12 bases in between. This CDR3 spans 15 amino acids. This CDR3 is CASSLSAGTIQPQHF. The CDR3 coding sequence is TGTGCCAGCAGTTTATCGGCAGGGACAATTCAGCCCCAGCATTTT.

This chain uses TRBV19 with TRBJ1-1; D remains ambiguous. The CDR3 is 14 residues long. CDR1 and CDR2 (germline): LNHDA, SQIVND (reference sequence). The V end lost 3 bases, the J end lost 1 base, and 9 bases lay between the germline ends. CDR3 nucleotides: TGTGCCAGTAGTATCCCGGGTGGGAACACTGAAGCTTTCTTT. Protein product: CASSIPGGNTEAFF.

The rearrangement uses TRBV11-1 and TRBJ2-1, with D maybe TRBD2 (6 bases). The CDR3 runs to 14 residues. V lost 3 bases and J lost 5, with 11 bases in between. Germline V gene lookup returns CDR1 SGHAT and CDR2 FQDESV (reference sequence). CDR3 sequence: CASSFLGRNNEQFF. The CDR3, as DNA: TGTGCCAGCAGCTTTCTAGGGAGGAACAATGAGCAGTTCTTC.

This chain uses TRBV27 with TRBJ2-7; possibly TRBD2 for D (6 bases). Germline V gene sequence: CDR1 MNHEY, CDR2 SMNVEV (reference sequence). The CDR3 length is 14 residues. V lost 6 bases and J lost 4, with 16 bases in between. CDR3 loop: CASSLGGPHYEQYF. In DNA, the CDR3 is TGTGCCAGCAGCTTGGGAGGACCTCATTACGAGCAGTACTTC.

CDR3 in amino acids: CASSGQGIGGYTF. As DNA, the CDR3 is TGTGCCAGCAGCGGACAGGGGATCGGGGGCTACACCTTC. The chain links TRBV27 to TRBJ1-2, with TRBD1 identical over 9 bases. CDR1 and CDR2 from the germline V gene are MNHEY and SMNVEV (reference sequence). This CDR3 has 13 residues. V was clipped by 6 bases and J by 8 bases; unmatched bases: 7.

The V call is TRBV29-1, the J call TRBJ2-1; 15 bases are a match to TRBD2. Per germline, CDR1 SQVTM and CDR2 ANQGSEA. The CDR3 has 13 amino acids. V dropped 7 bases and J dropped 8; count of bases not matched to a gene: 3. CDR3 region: CSAGTSGRYEQFF. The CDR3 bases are TGCAGCGCGGGGACTAGCGGGAGGTATGAGCAGTTCTTC.

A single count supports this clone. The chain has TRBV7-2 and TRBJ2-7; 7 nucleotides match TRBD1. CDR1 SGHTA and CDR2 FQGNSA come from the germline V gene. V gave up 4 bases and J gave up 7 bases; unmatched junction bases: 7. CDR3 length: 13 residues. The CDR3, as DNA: TGTGCCAGCAGCTCCCACAGGGGTGGGGAGCAGTACTTC. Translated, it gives CASSSHRGGEQYF.

CDR3 protein: CASIPTHFRERDNYGYTF. For the CDR3, the DNA is TGTGCCAGCATCCCTACTCATTTCCGGGAGCGAGATAACTATGGCTACACCTTC. The chain carries TRBV6-4 and TRBJ1-2; D gene unclear. The CDR3 totals 18 residues. The germline V gene has CDR1 MRHNA and CDR2 SNTAGT. V was cut by 7 bases and J by 1 base, with 25 bases left in between.

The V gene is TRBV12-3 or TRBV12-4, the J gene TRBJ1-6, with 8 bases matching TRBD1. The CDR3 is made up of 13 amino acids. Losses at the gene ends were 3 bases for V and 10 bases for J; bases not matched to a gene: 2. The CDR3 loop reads CASSLTGASPLHF. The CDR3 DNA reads TGTGCCAGCAGTTTGACAGGGGCCTCACCCCTCCACTTT.

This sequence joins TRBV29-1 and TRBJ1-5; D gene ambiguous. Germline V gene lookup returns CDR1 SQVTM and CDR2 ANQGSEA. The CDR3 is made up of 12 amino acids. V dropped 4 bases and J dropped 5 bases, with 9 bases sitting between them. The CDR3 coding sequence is TGCAGCGTTGCCACAAGCGATCAGCCCCAGCATTTT. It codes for CSVATSDQPQHF.

DNA for the CDR3: TGCGCCAGCAGCTTGGTCGGGGGCTACGAGCAGTACTTC. Protein sequence: CASSLVGGYEQYF. The V call is TRBV5-1, the J call TRBJ2-7, with a weak D call TRBD2 (6 bases). The V and J ends lost 0 bases and 3 bases respectively, with 7 bases between them. The CDR3 length is 13 residues. Per germline, CDR1 SGHRS and CDR2 YFSETQ.

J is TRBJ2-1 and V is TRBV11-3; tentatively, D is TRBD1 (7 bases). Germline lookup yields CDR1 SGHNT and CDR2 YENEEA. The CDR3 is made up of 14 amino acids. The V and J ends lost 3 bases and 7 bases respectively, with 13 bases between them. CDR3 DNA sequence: TGTGCCAGCAGCTTCAGGGGGGTGCTAAATGAGCAGTTCTTC. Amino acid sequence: CASSFRGVLNEQFF.

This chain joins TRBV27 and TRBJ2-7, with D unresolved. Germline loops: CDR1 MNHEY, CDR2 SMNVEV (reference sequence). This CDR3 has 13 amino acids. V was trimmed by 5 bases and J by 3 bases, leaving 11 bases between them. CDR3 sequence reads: CASSPGSNYEQYF. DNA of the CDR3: TGTGCCAGCAGTCCCGGGTCCAACTACGAGCAGTACTTC.

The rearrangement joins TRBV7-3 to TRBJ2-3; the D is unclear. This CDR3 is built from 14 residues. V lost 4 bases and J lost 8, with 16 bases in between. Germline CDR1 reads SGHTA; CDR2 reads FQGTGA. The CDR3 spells CASSSLNGDFTQYF. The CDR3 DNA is TGTGCCAGCAGCTCGCTGAATGGAGACTTTACGCAGTATTTT.

CDR3 coding DNA: TGTGCCAGCTCGCTTGGACAGGGCGAAAAACTGTTTTTT. Protein product: CASSLGQGEKLFF. The chain links TRBV18 to TRBJ1-4; the match to TRBD1 covers 8 bases. The CDR3 sequence is 13 residues long. The V segment lost 6 bases and the J segment 8 bases; nucleotides outside the gene matches: 5. In germline, CDR1 is KGHSH, CDR2 LQKENI.

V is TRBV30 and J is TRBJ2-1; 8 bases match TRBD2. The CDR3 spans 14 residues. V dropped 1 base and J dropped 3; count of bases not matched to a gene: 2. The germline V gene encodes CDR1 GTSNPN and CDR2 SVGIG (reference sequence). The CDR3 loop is CAWSESGSYNEQFF. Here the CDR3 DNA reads TGTGCCTGGAGTGAGAGCGGGAGCTACAATGAGCAGTTCTTC.

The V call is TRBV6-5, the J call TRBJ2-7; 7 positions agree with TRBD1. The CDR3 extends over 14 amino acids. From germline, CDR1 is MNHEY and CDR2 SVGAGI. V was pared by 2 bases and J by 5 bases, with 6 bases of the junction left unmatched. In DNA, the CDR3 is TGTGCCAGCAGTTACAGGGGGCGCGTCCACGAGCAGTACTTC. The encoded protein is CASSYRGRVHEQYF.

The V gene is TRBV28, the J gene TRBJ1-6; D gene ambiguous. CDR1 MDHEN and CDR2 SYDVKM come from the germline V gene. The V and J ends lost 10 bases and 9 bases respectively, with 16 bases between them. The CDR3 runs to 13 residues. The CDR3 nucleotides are TGTGCCACCGCGGCCCTATTAGTTTCACCCCTCCACTTT. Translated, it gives CATAALLVSPLHF.

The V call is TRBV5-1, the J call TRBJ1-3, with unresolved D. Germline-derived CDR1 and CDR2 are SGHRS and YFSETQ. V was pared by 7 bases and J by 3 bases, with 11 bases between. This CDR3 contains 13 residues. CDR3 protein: CASGTAGGNTIYF. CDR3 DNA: TGCGCCAGCGGCACAGCTGGTGGAAACACCATATATTTT.

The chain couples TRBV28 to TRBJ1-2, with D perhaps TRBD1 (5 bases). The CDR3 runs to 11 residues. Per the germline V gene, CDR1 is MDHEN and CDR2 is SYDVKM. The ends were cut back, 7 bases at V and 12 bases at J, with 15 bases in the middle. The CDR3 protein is CASTRGSVNTF. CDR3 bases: TGTGCCAGCACCCGGGGGTCGGTGAACACCTTC.

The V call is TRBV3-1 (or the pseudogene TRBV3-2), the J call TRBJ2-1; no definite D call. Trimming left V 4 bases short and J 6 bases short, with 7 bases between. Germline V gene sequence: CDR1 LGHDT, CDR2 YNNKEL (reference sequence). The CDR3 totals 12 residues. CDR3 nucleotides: TGTGCCAGCAGCCGATCGGGCAATGAGCAGTTCTTC. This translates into CASSRSGNEQFF.

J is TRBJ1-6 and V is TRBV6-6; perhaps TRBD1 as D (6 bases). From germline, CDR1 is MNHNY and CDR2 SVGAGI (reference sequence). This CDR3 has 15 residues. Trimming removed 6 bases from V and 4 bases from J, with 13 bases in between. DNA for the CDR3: TGTGCCAGCAGCGAACAGGGTGCGTATAATTCACCCCTCCACTTT. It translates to CASSEQGAYNSPLHF.

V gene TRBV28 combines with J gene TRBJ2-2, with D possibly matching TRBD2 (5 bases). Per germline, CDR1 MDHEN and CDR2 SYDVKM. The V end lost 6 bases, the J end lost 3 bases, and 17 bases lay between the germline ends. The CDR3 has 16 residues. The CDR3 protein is CASRELARVYTGELFF. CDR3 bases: TGTGCCAGCAGGGAGCTAGCAAGAGTATACACCGGGGAGCTGTTTTTT.

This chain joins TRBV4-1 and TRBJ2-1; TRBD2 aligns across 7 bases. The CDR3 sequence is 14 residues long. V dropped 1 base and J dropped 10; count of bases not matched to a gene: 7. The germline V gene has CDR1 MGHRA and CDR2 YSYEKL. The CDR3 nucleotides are TGCGCCAGCAGCCAAGGTCGGCAGCGGGAAGAGCAGTTCTTC. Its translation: CASSQGRQREEQFF.

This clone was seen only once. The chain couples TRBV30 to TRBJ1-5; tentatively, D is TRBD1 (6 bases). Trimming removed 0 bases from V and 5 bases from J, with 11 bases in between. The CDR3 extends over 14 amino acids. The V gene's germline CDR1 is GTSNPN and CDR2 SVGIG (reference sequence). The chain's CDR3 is CAWSVGQYYQPQHF. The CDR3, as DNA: TGTGCCTGGAGTGTCGGACAGTATTATCAGCCCCAGCATTTT.